This TCR beta chain stems from a study of T cells in Graves' hyperthyroidism and ophthalmopathy. Amplified TCR beta CDR3 regions came from RNA transcripts. Initially, a first-round RT-PCR of the TCR CDR3 employed the HTBI primer set. TCRdb analysed the multiplex PCR reads with MiXCR anew, one entry per CDR3 protein. The sample holds roughly 740,000 distinct CDR3 sequences; about 16% are singletons and the top ten take approximately 8%. This clonotype was found a few times. Its specificity is unknown. General study results and limits: Researchers report that a 13 V-J model separated ophthalmopathy from stable hyperthyroidism. Ophthalmopathy onset followed model prediction by a median about six months.

The CDR3 covers 16 residues. Germline-derived CDR1 and CDR2 are MDHEN and SYDVKM. V lost 5 bases, J lost 2 bases, and 18 bases lay in between. Material for sequencing was blood. The chain is built from TRBV28 and TRBJ1-1; TRBD1 might be the D (6 bases). This clonotype was sampled from a man aged 18 to 35 with Graves' hyperthyroidism. CDR3 sequence: CASSQNLRDINTEAFF. In DNA, the CDR3 is TGTGCCAGCAGTCAAAACCTCCGGGACATTAACACTGAAGCTTTCTTT.